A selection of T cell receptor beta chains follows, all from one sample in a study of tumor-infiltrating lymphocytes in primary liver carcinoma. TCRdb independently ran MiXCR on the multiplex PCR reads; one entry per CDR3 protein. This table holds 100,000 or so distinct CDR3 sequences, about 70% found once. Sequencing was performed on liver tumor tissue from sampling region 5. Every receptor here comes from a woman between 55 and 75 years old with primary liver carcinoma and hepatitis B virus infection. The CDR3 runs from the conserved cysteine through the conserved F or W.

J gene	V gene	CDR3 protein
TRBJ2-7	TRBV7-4	CASTAFVREDVDNEQYF
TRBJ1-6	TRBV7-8	CASSVRQGPSSPLHF
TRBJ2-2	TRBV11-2	CASSSPQGATGELFF
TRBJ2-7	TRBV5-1	CASSSQLGGSSYEQYF
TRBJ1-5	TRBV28	CASSQALNQPQHF
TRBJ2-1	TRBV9	CASSVAGISYNEQFF
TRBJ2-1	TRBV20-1	CSARDLGGSSYNEQFF
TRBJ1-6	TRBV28	CASSPPGQGNKSPLHF
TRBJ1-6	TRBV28	CAGTPPAGLRSPLHF
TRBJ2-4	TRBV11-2	CASSLEGRGQRGKVQYF
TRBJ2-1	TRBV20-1	CSARGQGRYNKQFF
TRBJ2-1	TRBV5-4	CASSPQAGGVDEQFF
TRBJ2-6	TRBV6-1	CASSDRPTFSGTNVLTF
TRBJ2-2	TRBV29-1	CSVGDRVAGELFF
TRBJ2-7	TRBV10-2	CASTDLLSYEQYF
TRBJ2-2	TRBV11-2	CASSSDGSGVFGELFF
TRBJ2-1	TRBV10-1	CASSDPGQGWNEQFF